A selection of T cell receptor beta chains follows, all from one sample in a study of OX40 agonist ivuxolimab in advanced cancers. Assay used: immunoSEQ multiplex PCR; TCRdb lists only in-frame clones, some missing. The table records some 80,000 clones, more than 70% of them present only once. The material was CD4+ or CD8+ T cells sorted from blood, obtained in a trial of the OX40 agonist ivuxolimab. The receptors here all came from an adult with an advanced solid tumor such as melanoma, head and neck, liver or kidney cancer. CDR3s include the opening cysteine and the closing phenylalanine or tryptophan. The order of the fields is CDR3 protein, CDR3 DNA, J gene, clone size, D gene, V gene. The D gene is left open where the match is weak. Where a row states a size, it is once, few, many or the class of an expanded clone; other rows omit it.

CASSSLRQSNSNQPQHF	TGTGCCAGCAGCTCCTTACGACAGTCAAATAGCAATCAGCCCCAGCATTTT	TRBJ1-5	NA	NA	TRBV5-8
CASSPRPFPGELFF	TGTGCCAGCAGCCCCCGTCCTTTTCCCGGGGAGCTGTTTTTT	TRBJ2-2	NA	NA	TRBV7-2
CAWSKVAGGYGYTF	TGTGCCTGGAGTAAAGTGGCAGGGGGCTATGGCTACACCTTC	TRBJ1-2	NA	TRBD1	TRBV30
CASSLQTGETEQFF	TGTGCCAGCAGCCTTCAGACTGGCGAAACGGAGCAGTTCTTC	TRBJ2-1	NA	NA	TRBV7-8
CASSLGKPGQGRGEQFF	TGTGCCAGCAGCTTAGGGAAACCGGGACAGGGGCGGGGTGAGCAGTTCTTC	TRBJ2-1	NA	TRBD1	TRBV7-9
CASSLEVPYEQYF	TGCGCCAGCAGCTTGGAAGTACCCTACGAGCAGTACTTC	TRBJ2-7	NA	NA	TRBV5-1
CASSPGQLILSTQYF	TGTGCCAGCAGTCCTGGACAGCTAATTTTAAGTACGCAGTATTTT	TRBJ2-3	NA	NA	TRBV27
CASSQGRGLAGGPSTDTQYF	TGTGCCAGTAGCCAGGGTAGGGGACTAGCGGGAGGGCCGAGCACAGATACGCAGTATTTT	TRBJ2-3	NA	TRBD2	TRBV19
CASSVDSRVGEAFF	TGTGCCAGCAGCGTAGATTCGAGGGTGGGTGAAGCTTTCTTT	TRBJ1-1	few	NA	TRBV9
CASRLDRARNQPQHF	TGTGCCAGCAGATTGGACAGGGCAAGGAATCAGCCCCAGCATTTT	TRBJ1-5	NA	TRBD1	TRBV6-1
CASSLGGVPIGAYGYTF	TGCGCCAGCAGCTTGGGTGGGGTTCCTATCGGCGCCTATGGCTACACCTTC	TRBJ1-2	NA	NA	TRBV5-1
CASSLLSNTEAFF	TGTGCCAGCAGTTTACTATCGAACACTGAAGCTTTCTTT	TRBJ1-1	NA	NA	TRBV6-5
CASSATGLEEAFF	TGTGCCAGCAGTGCCACAGGGCTCGAAGAAGCTTTCTTT	TRBJ1-1	few	NA	TRBV6-1
CASSPRTSGIINEQFF	TGCGCCAGCAGCCCGCGTACTAGCGGGATAATCAATGAGCAGTTCTTC	TRBJ2-1	few	TRBD2	TRBV4-1
CASSSAGVEQFF	TGTGCCAGCAGTAGCGCGGGAGTTGAGCAGTTCTTC	TRBJ2-1	NA	TRBD2	TRBV6-6
CASSKGTANEKLFF	TGTGCCAGCAGCAAGGGAACGGCTAATGAAAAACTGTTTTTT	TRBJ1-4	NA	NA	TRBV9
CASRVGYGGEQFF	TGTGCCAGCAGAGTGGGGTATGGAGGTGAGCAGTTCTTC	TRBJ2-1	NA	NA	TRBV6-1
CAWKDQLSYNEQFF	TGTGCCTGGAAGGACCAGCTGTCCTACAATGAGCAGTTCTTC	TRBJ2-1	NA	NA	TRBV30
CASSDSTGGNTEAFF	TGTGCCAGCAGTGACAGCACAGGGGGGAACACTGAAGCTTTCTTT	TRBJ1-1	NA	TRBD1	TRBV6-4
CAWSPSLDWTGELFF	TGTGCCTGGAGTCCATCCCTCGATTGGACCGGGGAGCTGTTTTTT	TRBJ2-2	once	NA	TRBV30
CASSLASGRAQEQFF	TGTGCCAGCAGCTTAGCTTCGGGGAGGGCCCAAGAGCAGTTCTTC	TRBJ2-1	NA	TRBD2	TRBV7-6
CASRGLAGGGKQFF	TGTGCCAGCAGGGGACTAGCGGGAGGGGGTAAGCAGTTCTTC	TRBJ2-1	NA	TRBD2	TRBV6-5
CASSVYSTGGGNSPLHF	TGCGCCAGCAGCGTCTACTCGACAGGGGGCGGGAATTCACCCCTCCACTTT	TRBJ1-6	NA	TRBD1	TRBV5-1
CASSLYNPYASGGRGYTF	TGTGCCAGCAGCCTCTACAATCCTTACGCTTCAGGGGGCAGGGGCTACACCTTC	TRBJ1-2	NA	TRBD1	TRBV5-6
CASSLGGGFYNEQFF	TGTGCCAGCAGTCTGGGCGGGGGGTTTTACAATGAGCAGTTCTTC	TRBJ2-1	NA	TRBD2	TRBV11-2
CASSYVGGSGNTIYF	TGTGCCAGCAGTTATGTAGGGGGGTCTGGAAACACCATATATTTT	TRBJ1-3	NA	NA	TRBV6-5
CASRGRGSYEQYF	TGCGCCAGCAGGGGCAGGGGGAGCTACGAGCAGTACTTC	TRBJ2-7	NA	TRBD1	TRBV5-1